The sequence of this T cell receptor beta chain was determined in a study of shared clonotypes between healthy human individuals. TCRdb's table, derived via immunoSEQ multiplex PCR, lists solely in-frame clones and lacks some. There are around 1.9 million clones in the sample; about 93% occur only once, and approximately 1.7% lies in the top ten. With regard to this clone: Its antigen remains unknown.

CD45RO-negative, CCR7-selected cells formed the naive CD8 fraction, which excluded terminally differentiated effector memory CD45RA+ cells. General study results and limits: Only blood was sampled, and tissue TCR repertoires likely differ from blood ones. Clonotype sharing among donors, it was expected, would be affected by sequencing depth. For naive CD4 cells, roughly 4.6% of clonotypes were shared across a handful of donors.

J gave up 2 bases and V 5 bases, and 7 bases lay outside the gene matches. This CDR3 has 15 residues. Germline CDR1 and CDR2: SGHAT and FQNNGV. The clonotype comes from a man between 18 and 29 years old in good health. Some clones in this sample may be carry-over from other donors' samples. Sequencing was carried out using naive CD8+ T cells from PBMCs. V gene TRBV11-2 combines with J gene TRBJ2-7; TRBD1 matches 9 bases. CDR3: CASSVSGQGAYEQYF. The CDR3 DNA reads TGTGCCAGCAGCGTATCGGGACAGGGCGCCTACGAGCAGTACTTC. The variable domain in full, completed from reference TRBV11-2 and TRBJ2-7, reads EAGVAQSPRYKIIEKRQSVAFWCNPISGHATLYWYQQILGQGPKLLIQFQNNGVVDDSQLPKDRFSAERLKGVDSTLKIQPAKLEDSAVYLCASSVSGQGAYEQYFGPGTRLTVT.